The 22 T cell receptor beta chains below come from one sample, sequenced in a study of cytomegalovirus exposure and HLA in healthy donors (dated by TCRdb to the late 2010s). The library was generated by the immunoSEQ multiplex PCR assay. The multiplex PCR relied on a mix of 60 forward primers for TCR Vbeta segments and 13 reverse primers for TCR Jbeta segments. TCRdb obtained this table from immuneACCESS and retained in-frame rearrangements with V and J assigned. These tables miss some clones; where compared with another copy, unresolved V genes account for less than half of the shortfall, and the remainder is unexplained. The table for this sample lists about 140,000 clones; 82% of them were counted only once. Roughly 2.1% of the sample lies in the top ten. Material: PBMCs. The receptors stem from a woman in her thirties or forties in good health and CMV-seronegative.

The chain joins TRBV7-9 to TRBJ2-7; the D gene is possibly TRBD2 (6 bases). Germline lookup yields CDR1 SEHNR and CDR2 FQNEAQ (reference sequence). The CDR3 contains 14 residues. Trimming shortened V by 6 bases and J by 6 bases, and 18 bases separated the two germline ends. CDR3 protein: CASSPMGGAIEQYF. Written as DNA, the CDR3 is TGTGCCAGCAGTCCGATGGGGGGAGCCATCGAGCAGTACTTC.

The genes are TRBV30 and TRBJ2-5, with 12 bases matching TRBD2. Germline V gives CDR1 GTSNPN, CDR2 SVGIG (reference sequence). The J segment lost 4 bases and the V segment lost 5 bases, leaving 5 bases of the junction unmatched. The CDR3 extends over 14 amino acids. For the CDR3, the DNA is TGTGCCTGGGGAAAGACTAGCGGGAGAGAGACCCAGTACTTC. It encodes CAWGKTSGRETQYF. Full variable domain (missing parts from reference TRBV30 and TRBJ2-5): SQTIHQWPATLVQPVGSPLSLECTVEGTSNPNLYWYRQAAGRGLQLLFYSVGIGQISSEVPQNLSASRPQDRQFILSSKKLLLSDSGFYLCAWGKTSGRETQYFGPGTRLLVL.

J is TRBJ1-1 and V is TRBV2, with no clear D. The germline gives CDR1 SNHLY, CDR2 FYNNEI. Trimming stripped 3 bases from V and 0 bases from J, with 11 bases between. The CDR3 consists of 15 residues. The DNA for the CDR3 is TGTGCCAGCAGTGATTCAGGCACGGTGAACACTGAAGCTTTCTTT. Residues: CASSDSGTVNTEAFF.

The chain has TRBV6-5 and TRBJ1-2; 12 bases align to TRBD1. In germline, CDR1 is MNHEY, CDR2 SVGAGI. The J segment lost 9 bases and the V segment lost 4 bases, leaving 6 bases of the junction unmatched. This CDR3 is built from 14 residues. CDR3 sequence reads: CASSWGQGAISYTF. The CDR3 coding sequence is TGTGCCAGCAGTTGGGGACAGGGGGCTATAAGCTACACCTTC.

This chain links TRBV28 with TRBJ2-1; 15 bases line up with TRBD2. Unmatched junction bases numbered 5, after V lost 7 bases and J lost 7 bases. CDR3 length: 15 residues. The germline gives CDR1 MDHEN, CDR2 SYDVKM. The CDR3 sequence: CASTGLAGGGNEQFF. The CDR3 DNA reads as TGTGCCAGCACCGGACTAGCGGGAGGGGGGAATGAGCAGTTCTTC. Supplemented by reference TRBV28 and TRBJ2-1, the full variable domain reads DVKVTQSSRYLVKRTGEKVFLECVQDMDHENMFWYRQDPGLGLRLIYFSYDVKMKEKGDIPEGYSVSREKKERFSLILESASTNQTSMYLCASTGLAGGGNEQFFGPGTRLTVL.

The J gene is TRBJ2-1, the V gene TRBV14, with TRBD2 identical over 11 bases. The V and J ends lost 1 base and 10 bases, in that order; junction bases with no gene match: 12. The germline V gene encodes CDR1 SGHDN and CDR2 FVKESK. This CDR3 is built from 17 residues. Here the CDR3 reads CASSQGVSGRGGREQFF. The CDR3 DNA reads TGTGCCAGCAGCCAAGGAGTTAGCGGGAGGGGGGGACGAGAGCAGTTCTTC.

The rearrangement uses TRBV10-3 and TRBJ2-5, with 7 nucleotides matching TRBD2. The J call may be in error: the DNA end matches TRBJ2-7 better. The CDR3 covers 15 residues. Germline lookup yields CDR1 ENHRY and CDR2 SYGVKD. The CDR3 reads CAISERASGSYEQYF. Written as DNA, the CDR3 is TGTGCCATCAGTGAGAGGGCTAGCGGCTCCTACGAGCAGTACTTC.

This clone came up a few times. This chain joins TRBV7-9 and TRBJ1-2; no clear D gene. Germline V CDR1 and CDR2: SEHNR, FQNEAQ (reference sequence). Trimming took 3 bases from V and 8 from J, leaving 16 bases between them. The CDR3 is 14 amino acids. Here the CDR3 DNA reads TGTGCCAGCAGCTTGCTACAGACATCTGGAGGCTACACCTTC. It codes for CASSLLQTSGGYTF.

This clone was seen just once. The chain employs TRBV14 and TRBJ2-3; D is uncertain. This CDR3 spans 12 amino acids. Germline V CDR1 and CDR2: SGHDN, FVKESK. V lost 0 bases and J 7 bases, leaving 5 bases between the germline ends. The DNA of the CDR3 is TGTGCCAGCAGCCAAGACAGATATACGCAGTATTTT. Protein: CASSQDRYTQYF.

The CDR3 is CASSYDRGSYNEQFF. Written as DNA, the CDR3 is TGTGCCAGCAGTTATGACAGGGGGTCCTACAATGAGCAGTTCTTC. The genes are TRBV7-3 and TRBJ2-1, with 9 nucleotides matching TRBD1. Germline CDR1 and CDR2: SGHTA and FQGTGA. The CDR3 is 15 residues long. V lost 6 bases, J lost 1 base, and 4 bases stayed unmatched.

J is TRBJ1-4 and V is TRBV6-5, with D unclear. This CDR3 contains 13 residues. Trimming removed 0 bases from V and 8 bases from J, with 7 bases in between. Germline V lookup: CDR1 MNHEY, CDR2 SVGAGI. The CDR3 is CASSYSYGEKLFF. In nucleotides, the CDR3 is TGTGCCAGCAGTTACTCGTACGGGGAAAAACTGTTTTTT.

The rearrangement uses TRBV19 and TRBJ2-5; D not resolved. The better agreement between TRBJ2-7 and the DNA end casts doubt on the J call. CDR3 size: 15 residues. Germline-derived CDR1 and CDR2 are LNHDA and SQIVND (reference sequence). For the CDR3, the DNA is TGTGCCAGTAGTATAGAAAACGGTCTTACGTCCGAGCAGTACTTC. Residues: CASSIENGLTSEQYF.

The V and J genes are TRBV11-3 and TRBJ2-7; 9 bases agree with TRBD2. The CDR3 spans 15 residues. Germline values: CDR1 SGHNT, CDR2 YENEEA. Trimming removed 5 bases from V and 2 bases from J; junction bases left unmatched: 7. This CDR3 is CASSPGVAGAYEQYF. In DNA form, the CDR3 reads TGTGCCAGCAGCCCGGGGGTAGCGGGAGCCTACGAGCAGTACTTC.

The V gene is TRBV9, the J gene TRBJ2-7, with 7 bases aligning to TRBD1. Per germline, CDR1 SGDLS and CDR2 YYNGEE. Trimming at V came to 0 bases and at J to 1 base, leaving 1 base not matched to a gene. This CDR3 spans 14 amino acids. The CDR3 here is CASSVGGQSYEQYF. The CDR3 DNA reads as TGTGCCAGCAGCGTAGGGGGACAGTCCTACGAGCAGTACTTC.

The chain has TRBV6-6 and TRBJ2-1, with 8 bases aligning to TRBD1. Looked up from germline, CDR1 is MNHNY and CDR2 is SVGAGI (reference sequence). The trim removed 6 bases at V and 9 bases at J, leaving 7 bases unmatched. The CDR3 is 13 amino acids. In DNA, the CDR3 is TGTGCCAGCAGGCCACAGGGGGTAGGTGAGCAGTTCTTC. It yields the protein CASRPQGVGEQFF.

The genes are TRBV7-6 and TRBJ2-2; TRBD2 agrees at 7 bases. The trim removed 1 base at V and 6 bases at J, leaving 5 bases unmatched. Germline V gives CDR1 SGHVS, CDR2 FNYEAQ. This CDR3 has 15 amino acids. The CDR3 nucleotides are TGTGCCAGCAGCTTAGTGGCGGGAGCGGCCGGGGAGCTGTTTTTT. It specifies CASSLVAGAAGELFF.

This sequence joins TRBV18 and TRBJ2-7; 9 positions agree with TRBD2. Germline V gives CDR1 KGHSH, CDR2 LQKENI. This CDR3 spans 16 amino acids. V gave up 7 bases and J gave up 6 bases; unmatched junction bases: 16. CDR3 sequence (DNA): TGTGCCAGCTTCACCAGAGAGTTAGCGGGAGTGGGCGAGCAGTACTTC. Translating gives CASFTRELAGVGEQYF. The full variable domain, in which reference TRBV18 and TRBJ2-7 provide the parts outside the CDR3, is NAGVMQNPRHLVRRRGQEARLRCSPMKGHSHVYWYRQLPEEGLKFMVYLQKENIIDESGMPKERFSAEFPKEGPSILRIQQVVRGDSAAYFCASFTRELAGVGEQYFGPGTRLTVT.

The V gene is TRBV27, the J gene TRBJ2-1; TRBD1 agrees at 8 bases. The V segment lost 2 bases and the J segment 3 bases; nucleotides outside the gene matches: 3. The CDR3 length is 15 residues. Germline CDR1 MNHEY, CDR2 SMNVEV (reference sequence). CDR3: CASSLQGAFYNEQFF. Here the CDR3 DNA reads TGTGCCAGCAGTTTACAGGGGGCCTTCTACAATGAGCAGTTCTTC.

The rearrangement joins TRBV6-5 to TRBJ2-2; the D gene is possibly TRBD2 (6 bases). Trimming removed 2 bases at V and 2 bases at J, with 12 bases between. Germline loops: CDR1 MNHEY, CDR2 SVGAGI. The CDR3 is made up of 16 amino acids. The CDR3 DNA reads TGTGCCAGCAGTTACATAGCGGTGATAAACACCGGGGAGCTGTTTTTT. Translated: CASSYIAVINTGELFF.

This chain joins TRBV10-3 and TRBJ1-3, with a weak D call TRBD1 (5 bases). The CDR3 sequence is 14 residues long. Trimming took off 10 bases at V and 6 bases at J, with 19 bases between the two ends. The germline V gene has CDR1 ENHRY and CDR2 SYGVKD. CDR3 nucleotides: TGTGCCACTCTCGACAGAGTGGGCCTAAACACCATATATTTT. Its protein is CATLDRVGLNTIYF.

The genes are TRBV5-1 and TRBJ1-1; TRBD1 matches at 8 bases. Germline CDR1 is SGHRS and CDR2 is YFSETQ. V shed 4 bases, J shed 4 bases, and the junction held 3 bases outside the gene matches. The CDR3 runs to 13 residues. CDR3 sequence reads: CASSIGQGTEAFF. CDR3 bases: TGCGCCAGCAGCATAGGACAGGGCACTGAAGCTTTCTTT.

V is TRBV19 and J is TRBJ2-6, with D possibly TRBD2 on 6 matching bases. This CDR3 contains 16 residues. CDR1 is LNHDA, CDR2 SQIVND, per germline (reference sequence). Trimming pared 5 bases from V and 3 bases from J, leaving 14 bases between. The CDR3 spells CASSPPRGFGANVLTF. The CDR3 DNA reads TGTGCCAGTAGTCCACCCCGGGGGTTTGGGGCCAACGTCCTGACTTTC.